This entry concerns a single T cell receptor beta chain. This sample is drawn from a study of T cell changes during pregnancy in multiple sclerosis. Sequencing was performed with immunoSEQ multiplex PCR; in TCRdb, only in-frame clones are kept and a portion is missing. Of roughly 50,000 clones detected, around 92% appear once; the ten largest clones hold 0.25%. Sample: CD4+ T cells from peripheral blood mononuclear cells, taken in the third trimester of pregnancy. The TCR sequence derives from a female donor with multiple sclerosis, enrolled in a pregnancy study.

The CDR3 spells CASSPRLAGGGAVGTDTQYF. The CDR3 bases are TGTGCCAGCAGCCCCCGACTAGCGGGAGGGGGGGCCGTAGGAACAGATACGCAGTATTTT. This rearrangement joins TRBV4-2 to TRBJ2-3, with 14 positions matching TRBD2. The length of the CDR3 is 20 residues. The V and J ends lost 4 bases and 3 bases, in that order; junction bases with no gene match: 15. The V gene's germline CDR1 is LGHNA and CDR2 YNFKEQ.